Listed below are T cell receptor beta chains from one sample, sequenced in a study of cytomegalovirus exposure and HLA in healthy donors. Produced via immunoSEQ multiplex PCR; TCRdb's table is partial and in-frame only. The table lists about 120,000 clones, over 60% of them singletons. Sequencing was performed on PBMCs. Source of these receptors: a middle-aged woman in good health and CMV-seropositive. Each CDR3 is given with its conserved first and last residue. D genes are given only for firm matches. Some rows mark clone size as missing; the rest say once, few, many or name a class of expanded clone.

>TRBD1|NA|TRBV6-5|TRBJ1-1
TGTGCCAGCAGTTACTGGGCAGGGGGAGGCACTGAAGCTTTCTTT
CASSYWAGGGTEAFF
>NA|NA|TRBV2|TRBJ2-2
TGTGCCAGCGCTCCCACCCTATTGAACACCGGGGAGCTGTTTTTT
CASAPTLLNTGELFF
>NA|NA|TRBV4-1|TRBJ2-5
TGCGCCAGCAGCCAAGTGGGGGGACAGGAGACCCAGTACTTC
CASSQVGGQETQYF
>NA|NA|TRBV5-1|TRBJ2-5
TGCGCCAGCAGCTTGATGGGGGGGCCCCAAGAGACCCAGTACTTC
CASSLMGGPQETQYF
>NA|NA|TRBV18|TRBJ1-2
TGTGCCAGCTCACCAGGACAGTTTGGCTACACCTTC
CASSPGQFGYTF
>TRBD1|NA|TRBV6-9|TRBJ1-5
TGTGCCAGCAGTTCCGTGGACAGGGAGGGCGATCAGCCCCAGCATTTT
CASSSVDREGDQPQHF
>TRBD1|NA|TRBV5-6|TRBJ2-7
TGTGCCAGCAGCTTGTCCGGGACAGGGGACTACGAGCAGTACTTC
CASSLSGTGDYEQYF
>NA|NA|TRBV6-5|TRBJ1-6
TGTGCCAGCAGTTCTACCATACCACCCCTCCACTTT
CASSSTIPPLHF
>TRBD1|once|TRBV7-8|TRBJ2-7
TGTGCCAGCAGCGGGACAGGGAGGCCCTACGAGCAGTACTTC
CASSGTGRPYEQYF
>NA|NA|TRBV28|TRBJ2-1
TGTGCCAGCAGTTGGGGCACTACCAACAATGAGCAGTTCTTC
CASSWGTTNNEQFF
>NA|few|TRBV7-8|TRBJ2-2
TGTGCCAGCAGCTTACTTGGCTTTATCGACACCGGGGAGCTGTTTTTT
CASSLLGFIDTGELFF
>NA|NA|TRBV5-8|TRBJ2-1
TGTGCCAGCACCAAGGGGACACCGACCTACAATGAGCAGTTCTTC
CASTKGTPTYNEQFF
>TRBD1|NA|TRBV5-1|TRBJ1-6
TGCGCCAGCAGCTTGGCCGGACAGGGAGTTTCACCCCTCCACTTT
CASSLAGQGVSPLHF
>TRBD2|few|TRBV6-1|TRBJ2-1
TGTGCCAGCAGTGAAGGTCTAGCGGGATCTTACAATGAGCAGTTCTTC
CASSEGLAGSYNEQFF
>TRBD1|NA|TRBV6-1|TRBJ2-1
TGTGCCAGCAGCACCGGGACAGGGAGGAATGAGCAGTTCTTC
CASSTGTGRNEQFF
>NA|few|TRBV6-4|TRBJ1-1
TGTGCCAGCAGTGATGGTGAAGGGAGCACTGAAGCTTTCTTT
CASSDGEGSTEAFF
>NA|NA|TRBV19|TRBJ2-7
TGTGCCAGTAGGATGTCTCGCGGGGACTCCTACGAGCAGTACTTC
CASRMSRGDSYEQYF
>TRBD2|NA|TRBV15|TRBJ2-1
TGTGCCACCAGCAGAGATTCGGTGAAAGGGACTAGTTATTACAATGAGCAGTTCTTC
CATSRDSVKGTSYYNEQFF
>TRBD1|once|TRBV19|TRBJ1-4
TGTGCCAGTAGTATCAGGACAGGGGATGAAAAACTGTTTTTT
CASSIRTGDEKLFF
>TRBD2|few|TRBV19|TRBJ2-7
TGTGCCAGTAGTATGGGGACTAGCGGGAGTAACGAGCAGTACTTC
CASSMGTSGSNEQYF
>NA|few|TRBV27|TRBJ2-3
TGTGCCAGCAGTTTTCTGATAGCAGATACGCAGTATTTT
CASSFLIADTQYF
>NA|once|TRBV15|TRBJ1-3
TGTGCCACCAGCCGGGACTCTGGAAACACCATATATTTT
CATSRDSGNTIYF
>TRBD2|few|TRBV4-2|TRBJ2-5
TGTGCCAGCAGCCAAGATCGCCTAGCGGGAGAGTCGGAGACCCAGTACTTC
CASSQDRLAGESETQYF
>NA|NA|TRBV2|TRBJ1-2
TGTGCCAGCAGTGAAGACCAGGGATATGGCTACACCTTC
CASSEDQGYGYTF
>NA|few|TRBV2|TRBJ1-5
TGTGCCAGCAGCTCGGCGGGGATAGGGATTCAGCCCCAGCATTTT
CASSSAGIGIQPQHF
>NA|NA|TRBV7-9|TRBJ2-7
TGTGCCAGCAGCGTGACACTAGGCGAGCAGTACTTC
CASSVTLGEQYF
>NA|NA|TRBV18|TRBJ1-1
TGTGCCAGCTCACCAGAGGCCCTCATGAACACTGAAGCTTTCTTT
CASSPEALMNTEAFF
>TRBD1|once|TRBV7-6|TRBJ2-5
TGTGCCAGCAGCTTGGGGACAGGACGTCAAGAGACCCAGTACTTC
CASSLGTGRQETQYF
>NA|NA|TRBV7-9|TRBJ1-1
TGTGCCAGCAGCGTCGCCTTGGAGGGTGAAGTTTTCTTT
CASSVALEGEVFF
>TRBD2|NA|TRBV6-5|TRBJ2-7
TGTGCCAGCAGTTACACGAGACTAGCGGGATCCTACGAGCAGTACTTC
CASSYTRLAGSYEQYF
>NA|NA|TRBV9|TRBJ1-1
TGTGCCAGCAGCGTCCTCCCATTGACAGTGAACACTGAAGCTTTCTTT
CASSVLPLTVNTEAFF
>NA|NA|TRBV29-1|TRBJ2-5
TGCAGCGTTGAAGAGACAGCCCAAGAGACCCAGTACTTC
CSVEETAQETQYF
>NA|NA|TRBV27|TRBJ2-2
TGTGCCAGCAGTTTCGGCGGGGGCGGCACCGGGGAGCTGTTTTTT
CASSFGGGGTGELFF
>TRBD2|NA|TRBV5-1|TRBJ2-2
TGCGCCAGCTCACCCGGGGTAGCGGGGGGCCTGGCCGGGGAGCTGTTTTTT
CASSPGVAGGLAGELFF
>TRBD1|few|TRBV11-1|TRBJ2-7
TGTGCCAGCAGCTTACGGGACAGGGACCACGAGCAGTACTTC
CASSLRDRDHEQYF
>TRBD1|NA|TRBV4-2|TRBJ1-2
TGTGCCAGCAGCCAAGATAACAGGGGAGACTATGGCTACACCTTC
CASSQDNRGDYGYTF
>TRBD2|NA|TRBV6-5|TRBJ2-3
TGTGCCAGCAGACAGCGGGAAGGGTTAGGTACGCAGTATTTT
CASRQREGLGTQYF
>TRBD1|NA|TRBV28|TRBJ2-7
TGTGCCAGCAGCCGGCCGGGACAGGGCGACTACGAGCAGTACTTC
CASSRPGQGDYEQYF
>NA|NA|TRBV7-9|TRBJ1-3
TGTGCCAGCAGCTCGGTCCCAGGGCCTGGAAACACCATATATTTT
CASSSVPGPGNTIYF
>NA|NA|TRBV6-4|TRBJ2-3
TGTGCCAGCAGTGACTCGTCAGGGCGCACAGATACGCAGTATTTT
CASSDSSGRTDTQYF
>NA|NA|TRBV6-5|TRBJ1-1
TGTGCCAGCAGGAATAGGACAAGTACTCACACTGAAGCTTTCTTT
CASRNRTSTHTEAFF
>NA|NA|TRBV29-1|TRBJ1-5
TGCAGCGTTGTGCAGGGTAGCAATCAGCCCCAGCATTTT
CSVVQGSNQPQHF
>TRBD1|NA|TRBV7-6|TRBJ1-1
TGTGCCAGCAGCTTAGACGGGACAGGGGGGGGAGACACTGAAGCTTTCTTT
CASSLDGTGGGDTEAFF
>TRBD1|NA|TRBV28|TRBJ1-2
TGTGCCAGCAGTTTGCGGAAATCAGGGGGCGCTAGGGGCTACACCTTC
CASSLRKSGGARGYTF
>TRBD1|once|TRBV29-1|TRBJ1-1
TGCAGCGTTGTAATAGGGGGCGAAAACACTGAAGCTTTCTTT
CSVVIGGENTEAFF
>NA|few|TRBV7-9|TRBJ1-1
TGTGCCAGCAGCCGTGAGGGGGGGACTGAAGCTTTCTTT
CASSREGGTEAFF
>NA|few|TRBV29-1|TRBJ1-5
TGCAGCGTTAGCGTGCATAGCAATCAGCCCCAGCATTTT
CSVSVHSNQPQHF
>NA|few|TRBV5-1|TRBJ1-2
TGCGCCAGCAGCTTCGGGAAAAACTATGGCTACACCTTC
CASSFGKNYGYTF
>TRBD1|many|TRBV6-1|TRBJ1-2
TGTGCCAGCAGTGAAATGGCAGGGGGTTTCTATGGCTACACCTTC
CASSEMAGGFYGYTF
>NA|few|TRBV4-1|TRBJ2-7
TGCGCCAGCAGCCCAGACTGGCCCCAGTTCTACGAGCAGTACTTC
CASSPDWPQFYEQYF
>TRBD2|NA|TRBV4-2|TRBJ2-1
TGTGCCAGCAGCGCCCAATCACTAGCGGGGGGTCTGTTCTTC
CASSAQSLAGGLFF
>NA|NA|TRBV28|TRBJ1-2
TGTGCCAGTCATGCCAGGGCAGGATGGTATGGCTACACCTTC
CASHARAGWYGYTF
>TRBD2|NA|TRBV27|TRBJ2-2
TGTGCCAGCAGTTTGGGGGTAGCGGGAGGGGGGACCGGGGAGCTGTTTTTT
CASSLGVAGGGTGELFF
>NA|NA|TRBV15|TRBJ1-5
TGTGCCACCAGCTGGGGGGGCCGTAGAGGAACTCAGCCCCAGCATTTT
CATSWGGRRGTQPQHF
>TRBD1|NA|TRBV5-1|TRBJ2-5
TGCGCCAGCAGCTTGGCCAGGGGGCGGGAAGAGACCCAGTACTTC
CASSLARGREETQYF
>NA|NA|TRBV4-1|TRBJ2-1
TGCGCCAGCAGCCAAGATATAGGGGTAGTAAGGGGAGGTGAGCAGTTCTTC
CASSQDIGVVRGGEQFF
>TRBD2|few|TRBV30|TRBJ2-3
TGTGCCTGGAGTAGACAGCGGGGGAGAGATACGCAGTATTTT
CAWSRQRGRDTQYF
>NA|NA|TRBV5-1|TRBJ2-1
TGCGCCAGCAGCCCCCAGGGGGGCGATGAGCAGTTCTTC
CASSPQGGDEQFF
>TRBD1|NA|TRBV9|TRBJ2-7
TGTGCCAGCAGCTCGACAGGGGTCGAGGAGCAGTACTTC
CASSSTGVEEQYF
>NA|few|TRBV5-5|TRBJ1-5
TGTGCCAGCAGCTTGGGAGGGATAAGCAATCAGCCCCAGCATTTT
CASSLGGISNQPQHF